This T cell receptor beta chain was recovered during a study of low-dose radiotherapy and immunotherapy resistance in tumors. Study-wide context: A total of 6.5 Gy was given to Cohort 1 as 0.5 Gy per fraction every 2 weeks.

This clonotype was counted ten times or more. Time point of the sample: before trial treatment. Tumors of eligible patients were advanced, solid and lacking tumor-infiltrating lymphocytes. First-strand cDNA relied on TRAV- and TRBV-specific primers spanning alpha and beta chains. It was with a constant-region primer and a V-primer adapter that TCRs were amplified over approximately 18 PCR cycles. In TCRdb, the reads were re-called with MiXCR into one record per CDR3 protein. The table lists about 39,000 distinct CDR3 sequences, roughly 31% of them singletons. Material: PBMCs, obtained before treatment. The source of this sequence is a male donor with gallbladder cancer.

The CDR3: CASSRRLAGGQSYEQYF. CDR3 nucleotide sequence: TGTGCCAGCAGCCGCAGACTAGCGGGGGGCCAAAGCTACGAGCAGTACTTC. The chain links TRBV6-6 to TRBJ2-7; 13 positions match TRBD2. The CDR3 spans 17 residues. The V gene end was trimmed by 6 bases and the J gene end by 3 bases; junction bases not matched to a gene: 11. The germline V gene encodes CDR1 MNHNY and CDR2 SVGAGI (reference sequence).